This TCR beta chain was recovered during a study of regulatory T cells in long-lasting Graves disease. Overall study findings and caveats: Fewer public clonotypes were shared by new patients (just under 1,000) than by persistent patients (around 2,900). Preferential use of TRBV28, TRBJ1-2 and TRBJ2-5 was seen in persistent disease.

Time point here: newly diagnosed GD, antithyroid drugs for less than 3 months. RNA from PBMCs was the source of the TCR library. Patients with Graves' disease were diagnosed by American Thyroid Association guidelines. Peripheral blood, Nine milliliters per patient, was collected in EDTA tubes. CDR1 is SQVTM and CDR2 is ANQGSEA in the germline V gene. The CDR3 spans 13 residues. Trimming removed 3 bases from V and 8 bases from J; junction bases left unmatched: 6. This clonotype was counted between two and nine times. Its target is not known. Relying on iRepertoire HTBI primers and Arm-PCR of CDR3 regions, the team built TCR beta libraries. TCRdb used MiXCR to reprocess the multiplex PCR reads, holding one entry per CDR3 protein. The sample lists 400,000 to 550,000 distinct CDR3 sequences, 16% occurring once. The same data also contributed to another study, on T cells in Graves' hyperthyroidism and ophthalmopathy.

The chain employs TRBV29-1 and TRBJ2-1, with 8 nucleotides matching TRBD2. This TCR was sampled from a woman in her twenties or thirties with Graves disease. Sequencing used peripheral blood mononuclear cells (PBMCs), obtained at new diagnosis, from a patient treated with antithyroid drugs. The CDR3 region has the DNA TGCAGCGTTGAGGGACTAGGTCTCTATGAGCAGTTCTTC. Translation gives CSVEGLGLYEQFF.